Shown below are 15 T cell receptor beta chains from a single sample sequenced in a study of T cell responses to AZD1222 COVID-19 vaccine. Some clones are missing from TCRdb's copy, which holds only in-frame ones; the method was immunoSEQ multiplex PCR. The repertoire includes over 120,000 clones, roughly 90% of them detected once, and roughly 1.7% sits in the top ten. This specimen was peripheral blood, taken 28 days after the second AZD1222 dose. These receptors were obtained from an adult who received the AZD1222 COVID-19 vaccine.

The CDR3 DNA sequence: TGTGCCAGCAGCTACAACTACGAGCAGTACTTC. As protein: CASSYNYEQYF. V is TRBV11-3 and J is TRBJ2-7; no clear D. Trimming removed 4 bases at V and 3 bases at J, with 4 bases between. Germline lookup yields CDR1 SGHNT and CDR2 YENEEA. The length of the CDR3 is 11 residues.

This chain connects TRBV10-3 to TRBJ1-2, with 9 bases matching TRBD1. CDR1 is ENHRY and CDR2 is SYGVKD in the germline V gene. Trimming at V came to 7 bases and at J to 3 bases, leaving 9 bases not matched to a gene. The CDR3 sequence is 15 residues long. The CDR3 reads CAIKGTGLVDYGYTF. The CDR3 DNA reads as TGTGCCATCAAGGGGACAGGGCTTGTGGACTATGGCTACACCTTC.

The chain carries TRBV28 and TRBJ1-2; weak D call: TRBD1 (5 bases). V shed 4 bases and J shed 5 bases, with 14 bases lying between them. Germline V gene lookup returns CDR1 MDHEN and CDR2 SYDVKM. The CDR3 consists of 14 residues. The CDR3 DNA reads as TGTGCCAGCAGTTCCAAAGGGGCGTGGTATGGCTACACCTTC. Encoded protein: CASSSKGAWYGYTF.

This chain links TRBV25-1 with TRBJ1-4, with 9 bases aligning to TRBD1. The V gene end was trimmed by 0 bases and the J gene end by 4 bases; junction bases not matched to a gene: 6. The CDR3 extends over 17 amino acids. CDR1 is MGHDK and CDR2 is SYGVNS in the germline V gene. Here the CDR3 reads CASSEYFPGQGNEKLFF. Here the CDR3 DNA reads TGTGCCAGCAGTGAATATTTCCCGGGACAGGGTAATGAAAAACTGTTTTTT.

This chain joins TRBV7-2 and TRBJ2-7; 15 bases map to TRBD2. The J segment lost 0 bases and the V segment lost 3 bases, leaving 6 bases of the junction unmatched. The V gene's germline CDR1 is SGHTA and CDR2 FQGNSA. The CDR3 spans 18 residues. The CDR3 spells CASSFGLAGGPSSYEQYF. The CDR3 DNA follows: TGTGCCAGCAGCTTCGGACTAGCGGGAGGGCCGAGCTCCTACGAGCAGTACTTC.

The CDR3 sequence is CASSIAGGFNTGELFF. Written as DNA, the CDR3 is TGTGCCAGTAGTATTGCGGGGGGATTCAACACCGGGGAGCTGTTTTTT. The chain carries TRBV19 and TRBJ2-2; 8 bases match TRBD2. The trim removed 3 bases at V and 2 bases at J, leaving 5 bases unmatched. CDR3 length: 16 amino acids. Germline values: CDR1 LNHDA, CDR2 SQIVND (reference sequence).

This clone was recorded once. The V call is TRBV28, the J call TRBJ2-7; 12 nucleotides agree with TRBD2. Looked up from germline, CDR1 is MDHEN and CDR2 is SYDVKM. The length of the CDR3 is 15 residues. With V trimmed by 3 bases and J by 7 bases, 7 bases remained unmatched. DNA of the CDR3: TGTGCCAGCAGTTTCGCTAGCGGGAGGGCCAGTGAGCAGTACTTC. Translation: CASSFASGRASEQYF.

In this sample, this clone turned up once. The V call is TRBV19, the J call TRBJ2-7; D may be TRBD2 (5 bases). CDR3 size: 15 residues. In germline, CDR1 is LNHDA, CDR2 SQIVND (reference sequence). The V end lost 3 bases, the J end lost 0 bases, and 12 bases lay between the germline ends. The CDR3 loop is CASSIKSGSSYEQYF. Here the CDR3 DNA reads TGTGCCAGTAGTATTAAATCGGGGAGCTCCTACGAGCAGTACTTC.

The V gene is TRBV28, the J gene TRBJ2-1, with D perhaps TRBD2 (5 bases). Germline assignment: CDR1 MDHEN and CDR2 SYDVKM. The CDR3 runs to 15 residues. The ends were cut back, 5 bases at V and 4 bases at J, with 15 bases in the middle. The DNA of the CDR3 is TGTGCCAGCAGTCCCAACTACGACTATTACAATGAGCAGTTCTTC. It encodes CASSPNYDYYNEQFF.

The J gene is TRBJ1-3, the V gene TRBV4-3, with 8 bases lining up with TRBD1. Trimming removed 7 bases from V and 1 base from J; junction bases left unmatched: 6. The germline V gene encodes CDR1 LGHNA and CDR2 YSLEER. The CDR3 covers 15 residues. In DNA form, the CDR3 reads TGCGCCAGCAACCCGGACAGGGCATCTGGAAACACCATATATTTT. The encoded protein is CASNPDRASGNTIYF.

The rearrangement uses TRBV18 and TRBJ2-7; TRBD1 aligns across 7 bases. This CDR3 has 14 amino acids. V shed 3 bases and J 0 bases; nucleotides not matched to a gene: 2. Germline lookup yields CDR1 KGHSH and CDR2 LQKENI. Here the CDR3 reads CASSPRDSSYEQYF. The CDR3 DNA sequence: TGTGCCAGCTCACCCAGGGACAGCTCCTACGAGCAGTACTTC. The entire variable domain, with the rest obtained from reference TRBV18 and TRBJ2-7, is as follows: NAGVMQNPRHLVRRRGQEARLRCSPMKGHSHVYWYRQLPEEGLKFMVYLQKENIIDESGMPKERFSAEFPKEGPSILRIQQVVRGDSAAYFCASSPRDSSYEQYFGPGTRLTVT.

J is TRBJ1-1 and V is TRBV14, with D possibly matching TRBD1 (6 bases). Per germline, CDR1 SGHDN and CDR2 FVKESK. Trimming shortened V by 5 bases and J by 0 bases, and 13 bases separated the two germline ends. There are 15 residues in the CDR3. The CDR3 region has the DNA TGTGCCAGCAGCGAGAGACAGGTTTTGAACACTGAAGCTTTCTTT. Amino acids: CASSERQVLNTEAFF. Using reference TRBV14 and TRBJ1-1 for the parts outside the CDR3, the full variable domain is EAGVTQFPSHSVIEKGQTVTLRCDPISGHDNLYWYRRVMGKEIKFLLHFVKESKQDESGMPNNRFLAERTGGTYSTLKVQPAELEDSGVYFCASSERQVLNTEAFFGQGTRLTVV.

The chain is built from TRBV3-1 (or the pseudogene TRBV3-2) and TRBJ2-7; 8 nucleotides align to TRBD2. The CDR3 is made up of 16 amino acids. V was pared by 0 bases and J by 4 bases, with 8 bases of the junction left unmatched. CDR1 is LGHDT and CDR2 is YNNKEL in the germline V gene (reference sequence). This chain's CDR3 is CASSQDWKRGNYEQYF. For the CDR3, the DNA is TGTGCCAGCAGCCAAGATTGGAAGCGGGGGAATTACGAGCAGTACTTC.

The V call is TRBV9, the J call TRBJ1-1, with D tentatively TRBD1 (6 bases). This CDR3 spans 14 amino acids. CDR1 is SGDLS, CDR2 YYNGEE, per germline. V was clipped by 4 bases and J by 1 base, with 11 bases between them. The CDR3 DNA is TGTGCCAGCAGCCCGAGGGGGGGGAACACTGAAGCTTTCTTT. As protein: CASSPRGGNTEAFF.

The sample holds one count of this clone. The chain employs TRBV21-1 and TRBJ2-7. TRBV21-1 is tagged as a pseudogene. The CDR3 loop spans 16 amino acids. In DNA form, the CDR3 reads TGTGCCAGCAGCCACTCGAGGACCGAGGGGTCCTACGAGCAGTACTTC. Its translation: CASSHSRTEGSYEQYF.